This entry describes one T cell receptor beta chain. What it recognizes is unknown. Germline V gives CDR1 SGHTA, CDR2 FQGNSA. The CDR3 covers 14 residues. V was pared by 5 bases and J by 4 bases, with 11 bases between. These data are taken from a study of chemoradiotherapy in HPV16-positive cancers. Repeated repertoire sampling spanned the course of chemoradiotherapy. Study-wide findings and caveats: HPV-responsive T-cell expansion during chemoradiotherapy was linked to improved recurrence-free survival in HPV16-positive patients. Functional assays defining HPV-specific T cells used only a couple of HPV16-positive patients. Candidate HPV-specific clones and E7-related TCR motifs grew in tumor during treatment.

TCRdb keeps only in-frame clones here, not all; method: immunoSEQ multiplex PCR. The sample includes approximately 9,400 clones, roughly 75% seen only once; the top ten take more than 8%. This sequence originates from a human donor with HPV-associated anogenital cancer. The V call is TRBV7-2, the J call TRBJ2-2; a weak D match, TRBD2 (5 bases). The sample here was taken from a patient who underwent chemoradiotherapy. CDR3 nucleotides: TGTGCCAGCAGCCCTAGCCTCAGCACCGGGGAGCTGTTTTTT. Its protein is CASSPSLSTGELFF. Together with reference TRBV7-2 and TRBJ2-2, the CDR3 gives the full variable domain: GAGVSQSPSNKVTEKGKDVELRCDPISGHTALYWYRQSLGQGLEFLIYFQGNSAPDKSGLPSDRFSAERTGGSVSTLTIQRTQQEDSAVYLCASSPSLSTGELFFGEGSRLTVL.